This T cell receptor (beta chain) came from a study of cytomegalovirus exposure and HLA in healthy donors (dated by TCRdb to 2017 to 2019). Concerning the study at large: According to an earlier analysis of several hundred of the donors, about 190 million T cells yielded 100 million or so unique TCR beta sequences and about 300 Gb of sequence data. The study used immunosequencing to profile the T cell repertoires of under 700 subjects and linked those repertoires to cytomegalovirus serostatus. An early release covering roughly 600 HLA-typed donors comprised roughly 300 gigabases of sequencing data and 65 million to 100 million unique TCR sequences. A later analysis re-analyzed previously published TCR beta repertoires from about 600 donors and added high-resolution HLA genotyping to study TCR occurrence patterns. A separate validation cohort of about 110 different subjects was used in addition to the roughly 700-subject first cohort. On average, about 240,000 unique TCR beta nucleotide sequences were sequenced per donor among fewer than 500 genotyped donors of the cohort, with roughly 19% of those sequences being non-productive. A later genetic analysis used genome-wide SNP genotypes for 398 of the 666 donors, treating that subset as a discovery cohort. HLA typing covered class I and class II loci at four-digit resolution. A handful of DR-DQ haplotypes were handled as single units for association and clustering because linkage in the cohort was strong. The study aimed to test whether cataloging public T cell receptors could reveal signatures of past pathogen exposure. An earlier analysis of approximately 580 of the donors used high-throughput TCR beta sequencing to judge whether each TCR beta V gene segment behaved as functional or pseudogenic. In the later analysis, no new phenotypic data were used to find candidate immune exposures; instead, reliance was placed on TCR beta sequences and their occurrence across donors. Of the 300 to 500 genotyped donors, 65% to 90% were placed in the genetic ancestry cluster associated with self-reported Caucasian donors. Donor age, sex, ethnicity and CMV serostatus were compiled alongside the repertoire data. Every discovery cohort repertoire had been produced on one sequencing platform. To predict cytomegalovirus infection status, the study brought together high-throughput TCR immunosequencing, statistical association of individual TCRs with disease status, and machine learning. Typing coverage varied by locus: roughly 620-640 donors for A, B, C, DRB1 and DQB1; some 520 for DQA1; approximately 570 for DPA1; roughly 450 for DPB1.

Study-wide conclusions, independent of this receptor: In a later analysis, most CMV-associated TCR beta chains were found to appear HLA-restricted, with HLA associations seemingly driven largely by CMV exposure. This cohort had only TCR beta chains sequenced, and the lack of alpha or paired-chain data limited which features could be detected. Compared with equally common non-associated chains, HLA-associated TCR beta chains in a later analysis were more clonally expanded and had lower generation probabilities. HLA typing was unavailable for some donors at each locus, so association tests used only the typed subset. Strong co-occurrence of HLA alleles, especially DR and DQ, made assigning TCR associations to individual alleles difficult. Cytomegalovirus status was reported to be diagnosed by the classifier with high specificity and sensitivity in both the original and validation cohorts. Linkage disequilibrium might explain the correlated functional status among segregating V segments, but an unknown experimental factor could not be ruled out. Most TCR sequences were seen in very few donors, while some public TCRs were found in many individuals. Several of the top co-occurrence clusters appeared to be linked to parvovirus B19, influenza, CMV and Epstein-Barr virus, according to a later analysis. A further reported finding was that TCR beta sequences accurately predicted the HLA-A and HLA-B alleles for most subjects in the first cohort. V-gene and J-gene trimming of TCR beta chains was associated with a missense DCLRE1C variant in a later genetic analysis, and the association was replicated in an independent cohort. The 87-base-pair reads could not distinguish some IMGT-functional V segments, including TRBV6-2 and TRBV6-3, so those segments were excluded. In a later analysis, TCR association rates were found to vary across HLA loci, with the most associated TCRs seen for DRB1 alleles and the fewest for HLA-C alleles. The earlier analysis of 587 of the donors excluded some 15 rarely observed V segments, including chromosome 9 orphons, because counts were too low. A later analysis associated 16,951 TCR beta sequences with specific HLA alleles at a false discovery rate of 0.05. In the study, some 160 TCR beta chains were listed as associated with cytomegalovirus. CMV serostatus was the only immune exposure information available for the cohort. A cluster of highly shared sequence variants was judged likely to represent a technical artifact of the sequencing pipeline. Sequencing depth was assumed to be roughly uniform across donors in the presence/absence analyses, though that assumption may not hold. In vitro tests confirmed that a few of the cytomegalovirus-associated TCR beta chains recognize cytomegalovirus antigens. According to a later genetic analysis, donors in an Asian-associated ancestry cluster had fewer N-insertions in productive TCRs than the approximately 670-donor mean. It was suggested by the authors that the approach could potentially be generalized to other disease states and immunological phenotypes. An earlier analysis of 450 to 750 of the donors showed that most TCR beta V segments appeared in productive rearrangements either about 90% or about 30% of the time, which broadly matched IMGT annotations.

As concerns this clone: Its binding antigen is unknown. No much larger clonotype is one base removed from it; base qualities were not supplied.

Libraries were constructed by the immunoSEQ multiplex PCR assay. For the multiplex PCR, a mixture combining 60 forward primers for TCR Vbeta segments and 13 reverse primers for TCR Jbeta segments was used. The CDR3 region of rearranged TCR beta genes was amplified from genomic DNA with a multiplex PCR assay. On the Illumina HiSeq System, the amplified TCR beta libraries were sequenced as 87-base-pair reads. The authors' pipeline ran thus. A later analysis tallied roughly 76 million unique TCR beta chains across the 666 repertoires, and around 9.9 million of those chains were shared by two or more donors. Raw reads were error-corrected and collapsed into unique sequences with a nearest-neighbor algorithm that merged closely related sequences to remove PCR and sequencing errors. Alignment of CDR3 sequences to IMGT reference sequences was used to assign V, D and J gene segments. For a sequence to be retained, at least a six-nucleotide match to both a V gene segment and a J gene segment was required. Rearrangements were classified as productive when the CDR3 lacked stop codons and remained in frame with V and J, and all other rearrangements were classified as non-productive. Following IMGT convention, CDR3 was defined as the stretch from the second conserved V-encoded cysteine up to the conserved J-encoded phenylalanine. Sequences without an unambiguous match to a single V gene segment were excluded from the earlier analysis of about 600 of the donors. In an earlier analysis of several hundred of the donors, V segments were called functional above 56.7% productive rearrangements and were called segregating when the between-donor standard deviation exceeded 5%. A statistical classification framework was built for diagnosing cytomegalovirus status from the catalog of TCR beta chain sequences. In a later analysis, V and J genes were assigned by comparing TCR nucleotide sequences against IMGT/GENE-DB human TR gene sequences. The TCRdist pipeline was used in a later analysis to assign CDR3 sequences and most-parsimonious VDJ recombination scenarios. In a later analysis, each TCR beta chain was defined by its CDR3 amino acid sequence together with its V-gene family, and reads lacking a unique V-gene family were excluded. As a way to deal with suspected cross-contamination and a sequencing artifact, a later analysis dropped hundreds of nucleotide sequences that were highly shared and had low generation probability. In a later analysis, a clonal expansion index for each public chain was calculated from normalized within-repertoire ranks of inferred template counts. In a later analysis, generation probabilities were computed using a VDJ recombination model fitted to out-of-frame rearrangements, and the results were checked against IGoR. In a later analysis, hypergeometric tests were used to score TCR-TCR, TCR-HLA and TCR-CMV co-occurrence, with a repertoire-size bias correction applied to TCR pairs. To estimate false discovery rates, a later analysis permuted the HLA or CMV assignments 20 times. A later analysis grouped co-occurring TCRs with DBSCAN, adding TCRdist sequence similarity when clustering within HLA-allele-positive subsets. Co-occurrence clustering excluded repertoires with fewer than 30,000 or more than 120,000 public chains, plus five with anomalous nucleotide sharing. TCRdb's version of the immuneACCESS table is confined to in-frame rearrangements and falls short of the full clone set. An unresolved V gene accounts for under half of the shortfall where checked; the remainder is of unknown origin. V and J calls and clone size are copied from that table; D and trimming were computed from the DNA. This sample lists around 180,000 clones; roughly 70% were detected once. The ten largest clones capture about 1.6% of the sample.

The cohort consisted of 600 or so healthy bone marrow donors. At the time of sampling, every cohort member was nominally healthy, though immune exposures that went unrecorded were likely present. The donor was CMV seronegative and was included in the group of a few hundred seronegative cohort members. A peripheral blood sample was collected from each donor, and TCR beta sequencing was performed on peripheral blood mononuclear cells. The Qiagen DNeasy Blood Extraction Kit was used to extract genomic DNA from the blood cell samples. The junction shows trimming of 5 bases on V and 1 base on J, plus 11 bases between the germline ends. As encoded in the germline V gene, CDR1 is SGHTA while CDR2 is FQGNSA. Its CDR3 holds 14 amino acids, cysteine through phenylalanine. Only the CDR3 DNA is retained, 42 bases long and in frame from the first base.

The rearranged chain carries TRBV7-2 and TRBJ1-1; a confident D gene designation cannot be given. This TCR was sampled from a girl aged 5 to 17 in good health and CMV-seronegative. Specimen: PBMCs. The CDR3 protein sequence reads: CASSRNTRNTEAFF. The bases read TGTGCCAGCAGCCGTAACACACGGAACACTGAAGCTTTCTTT.